This is a list of T cell receptor beta chains from one sample in a study of blood T cells in healthy people across ages. From the 5' RACE reads, TCRdb called clonotypes with MiXCR, one entry per CDR3 protein. The data hold 1.5 million to 1.9 million distinct CDR3 sequences, with 40% to 45% observed a single time. The sample consisted of blood. These receptors were obtained from a woman between 18 and 29 years old in good health. CDR3s include the opening cysteine and the closing phenylalanine or tryptophan. Each record gives: CDR3 length, J gene, V gene, D gene, clone size, CDR3 protein, CDR3 DNA. The D gene is left open where the match is weak. Size is omitted from some rows. Given values are once, few, many or a class for expanded clones.

14,TRBJ2-3,TRBV20-1,TRBD2,few,CSAYLAGITDTQYF,TGCAGTGCTTATCTAGCGGGAATCACAGATACGCAGTATTTT
16,TRBJ1-1,TRBV7-8,TRBD1,few,CASSFTSLRQGTEAFF,TGTGCCAGCAGCTTCACCTCCCTAAGACAGGGCACTGAAGCTTTCTTT
13,TRBJ2-1,TRBV6-6,TRBD1,-,CATRDAAGGEQFF,TGTGCCACCAGGGATGCTGCAGGGGGTGAGCAGTTCTTC
13,TRBJ2-7,TRBV7-2,-,once,CASSLSRYYEQYF,TGTGCCAGCAGCTTATCCAGGTATTACGAGCAGTACTTC
17,TRBJ1-5,TRBV2,TRBD1,few,CASSERTGNFGNQPQHF,TGTGCCAGCAGTGAACGGACAGGGAACTTTGGCAATCAGCCCCAGCATTTT
14,TRBJ1-4,TRBV2,-,-,CASRRGTGGEKLFF,TGTGCCAGCAGGAGGGGGACTGGTGGGGAAAAACTGTTTTTT
16,TRBJ1-1,TRBV25-1,-,-,CASSPWVDTQGTEAFF,TGTGCCAGCAGTCCCTGGGTCGACACCCAAGGCACTGAAGCTTTCTTT
15,TRBJ2-1,TRBV6-5,TRBD2,few,CASSSSSGRINEQFF,TGTGCCAGCAGTTCGTCTAGCGGGAGGATCAATGAGCAGTTCTTC
12,TRBJ1-4,TRBV27,TRBD1,-,CASSTGVEKLFF,TGTGCCAGCAGTACAGGGGTTGAAAAACTGTTTTTT
15,TRBJ2-1,TRBV6-5,TRBD2,-,CASTSGTSGDNEQFF,TGTGCCAGCACCTCCGGGACTAGCGGGGACAATGAGCAGTTCTTC
16,TRBJ2-1,TRBV21-1,-,-,CASSKRLAGVLNEQFF,TGTGCCAGCAGCAAAAGGCTAGCGGGAGTCCTCAATGAGCAGTTCTTC
18,TRBJ2-5,TRBV25-1,TRBD1,-,CASSERPNKQGDQETQYF,TGTGCCAGCAGTGAACGCCCCAATAAGCAGGGGGACCAAGAGACCCAGTACTTC
15,TRBJ1-5,TRBV4-3,TRBD1,few,CASSQDRGIGQPQHF,TGCGCCAGCAGCCAGGACAGGGGGATTGGTCAGCCCCAGCATTTT
14,TRBJ2-7,TRBV20-1,-,-,CSARERSSYNEQYF,TGCAGTGCTCGGGAGCGGAGCTCCTACAATGAGCAGTACTTC
14,TRBJ1-2,TRBV6-5,-,few,CASSRDTLFYGYTF,TGTGCCAGCAGCCGGGACACTCTTTTCTATGGCTACACCTTC
17,TRBJ2-5,TRBV25-1,TRBD2,-,CASSEGRTSGAQETQYF,TGTGCCAGCAGTGAAGGGCGGACTAGCGGGGCCCAAGAGACCCAGTACTTC
16,TRBJ1-2,TRBV3-1,-,-,CASGPTWAGDDYGYTF,TGTGCCAGCGGCCCGACTTGGGCAGGGGATGACTATGGCTACACCTTC
14,TRBJ2-7,TRBV20-1,TRBD1,-,CSAAGQGARNEQYF,TGCAGTGCTGCGGGACAGGGGGCAAGAAACGAGCAGTACTTC
15,TRBJ2-2,TRBV4-1,TRBD2,-,CASSQHGGGTGELFF,TGCGCCAGCAGCCAACACGGGGGGGGGACCGGGGAGCTGTTTTTT
17,TRBJ2-6,TRBV7-2,-,-,CASSLALILSGANVLTF,TGTGCCAGCAGCTTAGCGCTAATTCTCTCTGGGGCCAACGTCCTGACTTTC
13,TRBJ1-5,TRBV7-2,-,few,CASSTYSNQPQHF,TGTGCCAGCAGTACCTATAGCAATCAGCCCCAGCATTTT
13,TRBJ1-2,TRBV2,TRBD1,-,CASSPTGGVGYTF,TGTGCCAGCAGCCCGACAGGGGGTGTAGGCTACACCTTC
16,TRBJ2-3,TRBV7-2,-,-,CASSLKRRFPPDTQYF,TGTGCCAGCAGCTTAAAACGTCGCTTTCCCCCAGATACGCAGTATTTT
15,TRBJ2-6,TRBV25-1,-,-,CASSDSWRGANVLTF,TGTGCCAGCAGTGACTCCTGGAGAGGGGCCAACGTCCTGACTTTC
15,TRBJ2-7,TRBV3-1,-,many,CASSQDWSETYEQYF,TGTGCCAGCAGCCAAGATTGGAGCGAAACCTACGAGCAGTACTTC
12,TRBJ2-7,TRBV7-9,-,once,CASSTEGFEQYF,TGTGCCAGCAGCACGGAGGGGTTCGAGCAGTACTTC
13,TRBJ2-3,TRBV11-1,-,few,CASSSHLGDTQYF,TGTGCCAGCAGCTCCCATTTAGGGGATACGCAGTATTTT
14,TRBJ2-3,TRBV28,-,-,CASGFGSVLDTQYF,TGTGCCAGCGGTTTCGGTTCTGTTCTGGATACGCAGTATTTT
12,TRBJ1-2,TRBV9,-,few,CASWGDKGGYTF,TGTGCCAGCTGGGGGGACAAAGGGGGCTACACCTTC
19,TRBJ2-3,TRBV20-1,TRBD2,-,CSARSGWTSGSPPGDTQYF,TGCAGTGCTAGGTCCGGTTGGACTAGCGGGAGCCCGCCAGGGGATACGCAGTATTTT
13,TRBJ1-6,TRBV28,-,few,CASSPRRVSPLHF,TGTGCCAGCAGTCCTCGTAGGGTTTCACCCCTCCACTTT
15,TRBJ2-1,TRBV6-6,-,-,CASRSNGITYNEQFF,TGTGCCAGCAGAAGTAATGGGATTACCTACAATGAGCAGTTCTTC
15,TRBJ2-7,TRBV5-1,-,-,CASSLEGGGFYEQYF,TGCGCCAGCAGCTTGGAGGGAGGGGGCTTTTACGAGCAGTACTTC
15,TRBJ1-6,TRBV11-2,-,-,CASSLSGAGNSPLHF,TGTGCCAGCAGCTTGTCTGGGGCGGGTAATTCACCCCTCCACTTT
15,TRBJ1-1,TRBV5-1,-,few,CASSLETGFNTEAFF,TGCGCCAGCAGCTTGGAAACAGGGTTTAACACTGAAGCTTTCTTT
14,TRBJ1-4,TRBV6-5,-,-,CASSTTATNEKLFF,TGTGCCAGCAGCACAACTGCAACTAATGAAAAACTGTTTTTT
17,TRBJ2-3,TRBV7-2,TRBD2,-,CASSLGGASGIADTQYF,TGTGCCAGCAGCTTAGGAGGGGCGAGCGGGATCGCAGATACGCAGTATTTT
14,TRBJ2-1,TRBV20-1,-,few,CSASLSGGPNEQFF,TGCAGTGCTAGCCTCTCCGGGGGCCCTAATGAGCAGTTCTTC
14,TRBJ2-5,TRBV20-1,-,once,CSARLKGPYNEQYF,TGCAGTGCTAGGCTGAAGGGACCTTACAATGAGCAGTACTTC
16,TRBJ2-5,TRBV4-2,-,few,CASSQGVRGFRETQYF,TGTGCCAGCAGCCAAGGAGTCAGGGGATTTCGAGAGACCCAGTACTTC
16,TRBJ2-1,TRBV9,TRBD2,-,CASSVDHGLANNEQFF,TGTGCCAGCAGCGTAGATCATGGACTAGCGAACAATGAGCAGTTCTTC
16,TRBJ2-2,TRBV9,-,-,CASSAPSGYSTGELFF,TGTGCCAGCAGCGCCCCATCAGGGTACAGCACCGGGGAGCTGTTTTTT
13,TRBJ2-7,TRBV10-3,-,-,CAILEGKSYEQYF,TGTGCCATCTTGGAGGGCAAATCCTACGAGCAGTACTTC
14,TRBJ2-3,TRBV4-1,-,-,CASTSRGEADTQYF,TGCGCCAGCACTAGCAGGGGCGAGGCAGATACGCAGTATTTT
14,TRBJ2-1,TRBV4-1,-,-,CASSLRVLTNEQFF,TGCGCCAGCAGCCTCCGAGTCCTTACTAATGAGCAGTTCTTC